These T cell receptor beta chains were read from a single sample in a study of CD8 T cells in ankylosing spondylitis. From the 5' RACE reads, TCRdb called clonotypes with MiXCR, one entry per CDR3 protein. In the table there are 200,000 to 300,000 distinct CDR3 sequences, 8% to 9.5% of which are singletons. Sequences were obtained from blood, either unsorted or a sorted T cell fraction (not recorded which). Receptors originate from a male donor with ankylosing spondylitis or in good health (not recorded which). The CDR3 runs from the conserved cysteine through the conserved F or W. The D gene is left open where the match is weak. The size field is filled for only some rows; it gives once, few, many or a size class.

V gene,D gene,clone size,J gene,CDR3 DNA,CDR3 protein
TRBV14,NA,many,TRBJ1-1,TGTGCCAGCAGCCAAACTATGGCGAACACTGAAGCTTTCTTT,CASSQTMANTEAFF
TRBV29-1,TRBD1,few,TRBJ1-1,TGCAGCACCAGACAGGGGGAAAGTTATTACACTGAAGCTTTCTTT,CSTRQGESYYTEAFF
TRBV7-2,TRBD2,NA,TRBJ2-1,TGTGCCAGCAGCCGACTAGCGGGGACCTACAATGAGCAGTTCTTC,CASSRLAGTYNEQFF
TRBV12-3/TRBV12-4,NA,many,TRBJ2-7,TGTGCCAGCACCGGAGGGGCGAGACAGCAGTACTTC,CASTGGARQQYF
TRBV7-2,NA,few,TRBJ1-1,TGTGCCAGCAGCTTGGGTACCCACCAGAACACTGAAGCTTTCTTT,CASSLGTHQNTEAFF
TRBV12-3/TRBV12-4,NA,many,TRBJ1-1,TGTGCCAGCAGTTTAGCTGTAGGGACTGAAGCTTTCTTT,CASSLAVGTEAFF
TRBV11-2,NA,many,TRBJ1-2,TGTGCCAGCAGCTTAGTGGGAACGCGGGGAGAGGGAGGCTACACCTTC,CASSLVGTRGEGGYTF
TRBV7-2,TRBD2,few,TRBJ2-7,TGTGCCAGCAGCTTACGGCGGGGGGGCGAATACGAGCAGTACTTC,CASSLRRGGEYEQYF
TRBV20-1,NA,many,TRBJ1-2,TGCAGTGCTAGAGATATGCATGCCTCTGGCTACACCTTC,CSARDMHASGYTF
TRBV11-1,TRBD2,few,TRBJ2-1,TGTGCCAGCGCGGGACTAGCGGGGGGGACGATCTCCTACAATGAGCAGTTCTTC,CASAGLAGGTISYNEQFF
TRBV10-3,NA,many,TRBJ1-2,TGTGCCTTCCACTCACAAGAAGGCTACACCTTC,CAFHSQEGYTF
TRBV7-6,TRBD1,few,TRBJ1-3,TGTGCCAGCAGCGCTACAGGGGGGACTTTTGGAAACACCATATATTTT,CASSATGGTFGNTIYF
TRBV7-9,NA,few,TRBJ2-5,TGTGCCAGCAGTCGGTCTATGGGGGCCAGCGAGACCCAGTACTTC,CASSRSMGASETQYF
TRBV27,TRBD2,many,TRBJ2-7,TGTGCCAGCAGTCCACTCCCTTTAGCGGGAGGAAGGGAGCAGTACTTC,CASSPLPLAGGREQYF
TRBV30,NA,few,TRBJ2-1,TGTGCCTGGAGTGCTGTCTACAATGAGCAGTTCTTC,CAWSAVYNEQFF
TRBV20-1,TRBD1,many,TRBJ1-1,TGCAGTGCTAGGGACAGGGATAGAATATCGAACACTGAAGCTTTCTTT,CSARDRDRISNTEAFF
TRBV29-1,NA,NA,TRBJ1-1,TGCAGCGTTGATTTCCAGGGGACTGAAGCTTTCTTT,CSVDFQGTEAFF
TRBV10-3,TRBD1,NA,TRBJ2-7,TGTGCCACGTGGGGGCAGGGGGCCTACGAGCAGTACTTC,CATWGQGAYEQYF
TRBV28,TRBD2,many,TRBJ2-1,TGTGCCAGCAATCCGAGCGGGGCGATTGCAGGTGAGCAGTTCTTC,CASNPSGAIAGEQFF
TRBV9,NA,many,TRBJ2-7,TGTGCCAGCAGCGTAGAGGTGGGGTACGAGCAGTACTTC,CASSVEVGYEQYF
TRBV20-1,TRBD2,many,TRBJ2-3,TGCAGTGCTAGAGATGTTGTAGCGGGGGACGCAGATACGCAGTATTTT,CSARDVVAGDADTQYF
TRBV19,NA,many,TRBJ1-6,TGTGCCAGTAGTACAGGGTACAATTCACCCCTCCACTTT,CASSTGYNSPLHF
TRBV4-3,TRBD2,many,TRBJ2-1,TGCGCCAGCAGCCAAGAAACTAGCGGGGCATACAATGAGCAGTTCTTC,CASSQETSGAYNEQFF
TRBV5-1,TRBD1,NA,TRBJ2-2,TGCGCCAGCAGCCCAAGACAGGGGGCTACCGGGGAGCTGTTTTTT,CASSPRQGATGELFF
TRBV12-3/TRBV12-4,NA,many,TRBJ2-1,TGTGCCAGCAGTCAAGCGGGTAGATCCGCCCTGATCTTC,CASSQAGRSALIF
TRBV5-1,TRBD2,many,TRBJ2-2,TGCGCCAGCAGCTTGGTGGTAGCGGGGACCGGGGAGCTGTTTTTT,CASSLVVAGTGELFF
TRBV5-5,NA,many,TRBJ1-1,TGTGCCAGCACCCTACGGCGGGGGGCTTTGAACACTGAAGCTTTCTTT,CASTLRRGALNTEAFF
TRBV19,TRBD1,NA,TRBJ1-6,TGTGCCAGTGACCGGGACAGGGGCGGTTCACCCCTCCACTTT,CASDRDRGGSPLHF
TRBV20-1,NA,many,TRBJ2-7,TGCAGTGCCCTACCCCAGGATGACTACGAGCAGTACTTC,CSALPQDDYEQYF
TRBV11-2,TRBD1,NA,TRBJ1-2,TGTGCCAGCAGCTTAGTAGGGACAGTTAGATATGGCTACACCTTC,CASSLVGTVRYGYTF
TRBV5-5,NA,many,TRBJ2-1,TGTGCCAGCAGCTTGGAGACGGGAGTGAACAATGAGCAGTTCTTC,CASSLETGVNNEQFF
TRBV5-1,NA,many,TRBJ1-6,TGCGCCAGCAGCACGGGGACACCTCAGGATTCACCCCTCCACTTT,CASSTGTPQDSPLHF
TRBV27,NA,many,TRBJ2-3,TGTGCCAGCACCCGAAATGACAGGGATACGCAGTATTTT,CASTRNDRDTQYF
TRBV7-2,NA,many,TRBJ2-1,TGTGCCAGCAGCTTAGTTCCAACTCAGCAGTTCTTC,CASSLVPTQQFF
TRBV7-9,TRBD1,NA,TRBJ2-3,TGTGCCAGCAGCTTACTACAGGGGGCAAGTACAGATACGCAGTATTTT,CASSLLQGASTDTQYF
TRBV5-6,NA,many,TRBJ2-7,TGTGCCAGCAGCCCCGGAACAGGGTTGTACGAGCAGTACTTC,CASSPGTGLYEQYF
TRBV6-2/TRBV6-3,NA,many,TRBJ1-5,TGTGCCAGCAGGGGAGGATGGAATAGCAATCAGCCCCAGCATTTT,CASRGGWNSNQPQHF
TRBV5-1,NA,many,TRBJ2-5,TGCGCCAGCAGCTTGGGGGACCGCTTAGAGACCCAGTACTTC,CASSLGDRLETQYF
TRBV5-1,TRBD2,many,TRBJ2-7,TGCGCCAGCAGCTTGCGGGAGGGCTACGAGCAGTACTTC,CASSLREGYEQYF
TRBV20-1,TRBD1,NA,TRBJ2-1,TGCAGTGCTAGCGGAGGGACAGGGCGAAAAGAGGGTGAGCAGTTCTTC,CSASGGTGRKEGEQFF
TRBV20-1,TRBD1,many,TRBJ2-7,TGCAGTGCTCTTCCCTCGGGGACAGGTACCTACGAGCAGTACTTC,CSALPSGTGTYEQYF
TRBV12-3/TRBV12-4,NA,many,TRBJ1-2,TGTGCCAGCAGTTCGGCTACTCCAGCAATGGGCTACACCTTC,CASSSATPAMGYTF
TRBV12-3/TRBV12-4,NA,NA,TRBJ1-2,TGTGCCATCCTCGTTGGGTACGGCTATGGCTACACCTTC,CAILVGYGYGYTF
TRBV27,TRBD2,many,TRBJ2-1,TGTGCCAGCGCCACTAGCGGGGTTTACAATGAGCAGTTCTTC,CASATSGVYNEQFF
TRBV5-1,TRBD1,many,TRBJ2-3,TGCGCCAGCAGGACAGGGGATCGCGATACGCAGTATTTT,CASRTGDRDTQYF
TRBV20-1,TRBD2,many,TRBJ2-7,TGCAGTGCTCTCCCGGGGGGGAACGAGCAGTACTTC,CSALPGGNEQYF
TRBV7-9,NA,NA,TRBJ2-1,TGTGCCAGCAGCGCGTCTCTTTCGCCCCCATCCTACAATGAGCAGTTCTTC,CASSASLSPPSYNEQFF
TRBV30,NA,many,TRBJ1-5,TGTGCCTGGAGTGTGAATCAGGCCCAGCCCCAGCATTTT,CAWSVNQAQPQHF
TRBV20-1,TRBD2,many,TRBJ2-7,TGCAGTGCTAGAGGACTAGCGGGATCCTACGAGCAGTACTTC,CSARGLAGSYEQYF
TRBV6-2/TRBV6-3,NA,many,TRBJ1-1,TGTGCCAGCAGCCCGACTCCGGCTAGAGGGACTGAAGCTTTCTTT,CASSPTPARGTEAFF